Each of the 10 T cell receptor beta chains below was sequenced from the same sample in a study of neurological immune-mediated disorders. TCRdb fed the 5' RACE reads into MiXCR, producing one record per CDR3 protein. The repertoire holds about 70,000 distinct CDR3 sequences, approximately 3.3% seen once, with approximately 4.7% in the top ten. The sample comprised PBMCs. These receptors all stem from a woman aged 45-59 years with multiple sclerosis.

This clonotype was seen at least ten times. This chain uses TRBV20-1 with TRBJ2-4; 8 positions match TRBD2. Germline CDR1 DFQATT, CDR2 SNEGSKA (reference sequence). The V and J ends lost 3 bases and 5 bases, in that order; junction bases with no gene match: 6. The CDR3 consists of 14 residues. CDR3 amino acids: CSARTGTSENIQYF. The CDR3 nucleotides are TGCAGTGCTAGGACCGGGACTAGTGAAAACATTCAGTACTTC.

This clonotype was counted many times. This chain uses TRBV20-1 with TRBJ2-1; 12 bases are shared with TRBD2. Trimming at V came to 3 bases and at J to 7 bases, leaving 10 bases not matched to a gene. This CDR3 region has 16 residues. Germline V CDR1 and CDR2: DFQATT, SNEGSKA (reference sequence). The CDR3 nucleotides read TGCAGTGCTAGCGTCCTAGCGGGAGGGCGGCGTAATGAGCAGTTCTTC. Its translation: CSASVLAGGRRNEQFF.

This clonotype was recorded at least ten times. The V and J genes are TRBV20-1 and TRBJ2-1, with 11 positions matching TRBD2. Germline V gene data show CDR1 as DFQATT and CDR2 as SNEGSKA (reference sequence). The CDR3 is 15 amino acids. V dropped 6 bases and J dropped 4; count of bases not matched to a gene: 8. As DNA, the CDR3 is TGCAGTGCGCAAACCGGGACTAGCGGATACAATGAGCAGTTCTTC. The encoded protein is CSAQTGTSGYNEQFF.

At least ten counts were recorded for this clonotype. The CDR3 here is CASSLRINYGYTF. The CDR3 DNA follows: TGTGCCAGCAGTTTGCGCATTAACTATGGCTACACCTTC. The chain links TRBV28 to TRBJ1-2; D is uncertain. The CDR3 totals 13 residues. V lost 3 bases and J lost 1, with 6 bases in between. Germline CDR1 and CDR2: MDHEN and SYDVKM.

This clonotype came up many times. This chain joins TRBV6-5 and TRBJ2-5; 9 bases align to TRBD2. V was pared by 10 bases and J by 7 bases, with 19 bases of the junction left unmatched. The CDR3 spans 16 residues. Looked up from germline, CDR1 is MNHEY and CDR2 is SVGAGI. CDR3 nucleotides: TGTGCCACCAACCCTGGAGCTAGCGGGACCCGGGGGACCCAGTACTTC. Encoded protein: CATNPGASGTRGTQYF.

In its sample, this clonotype was seen many times. This sequence joins TRBV12-3 or TRBV12-4 and TRBJ2-3; 13 bases are a match to TRBD2. Losses at the gene ends were 5 bases for V and 2 bases for J; bases not matched to a gene: 4. The CDR3 consists of 16 residues. CDR3 nucleotides: TGTGCCAGCAGTACTAGCGGGGGGGGATTCACAGATACGCAGTATTTT. Translating gives CASSTSGGGFTDTQYF.

The sample holds many counts of this clonotype. The V gene is TRBV5-4, the J gene TRBJ2-3; 7 bases are shared with TRBD1. The germline V gene encodes CDR1 SGHNT and CDR2 YYREEE (reference sequence). The CDR3 runs 17 residues. Trimming removed 2 bases from V and 5 bases from J; junction bases left unmatched: 14. This CDR3 reads CASSLDLGQALLDTQYF. DNA for the CDR3: TGTGCCAGCAGCTTAGATTTAGGACAGGCTCTTCTAGATACGCAGTATTTT.

This clonotype came up many times. The chain combines TRBV4-2 with TRBJ2-2; TRBD2 matches 12 bases. Germline CDR1 is LGHNA and CDR2 is YNFKEQ. The CDR3 extends over 17 amino acids. V lost 2 bases and J lost 1; bases outside the gene matches: 2. The CDR3 DNA reads TGTGCCAGCAGCCAACTAGCGGGAGGGATGAACACCGGGGAGCTGTTTTTT. It yields the protein CASSQLAGGMNTGELFF.

This clonotype has at least ten counts. V and J are TRBV20-1 and TRBJ2-7; the D gene could be TRBD1 or TRBD2 (6 bases each). V was shortened by 1 base and J by 3 bases, with 19 bases between the two germline ends. Germline V gene lookup returns CDR1 DFQATT and CDR2 SNEGSKA (reference sequence). The CDR3 is 16 amino acids. Here the CDR3 DNA reads TGCAGTGCTAGAGGGGCTCTACGGGAGACAGGCTACGAGCAGTACGTC. It yields the protein CSARGALRETGYEQYV.

At least ten counts were recorded for this clonotype. The chain combines TRBV6-2 or TRBV6-3 with TRBJ1-1, with no clear D. Germline CDR1 is MNHEY and CDR2 is SVGEGT. Between the trimmed V and J ends, which lost 7 bases and 1 base, there was a span of 10 bases. This CDR3 is 13 amino acids long. The CDR3 DNA sequence: TGTGCCAGCATCTCGCAGCCGAACACTGAAGCTTTCTTT. Residues: CASISQPNTEAFF.